A selection of T cell receptor beta chains follows, all from one sample in a study of CD8 T cells in ankylosing spondylitis. MiXCR, run by TCRdb on the 5' RACE reads, gives a single entry per CDR3 protein. The table includes about 450,000 distinct CDR3 sequences, 26% detected once. Sequencing was carried out using blood, either unsorted or a sorted T cell fraction (not recorded which). These receptors originate from a male donor with ankylosing spondylitis. Each CDR3 is given with its conserved first and last residue. D genes are given only for firm matches. Expanded clones get a size class; other rows say once, few or many, or leave the size out.

size	D	J	V	DNA	CDR3
few	-	TRBJ1-1	TRBV5-1	TGCGCCAGCAGCTCCCTGTTGGCAGGGAACACTGAAGCTTTCTTT	CASSSLLAGNTEAFF
-	-	TRBJ1-3	TRBV5-1	TGCGCCAGCAGCTTGGCGACCGACGGAAACACCATATATTTT	CASSLATDGNTIYF
few	TRBD2	TRBJ2-1	TRBV20-1	TGCAGTGCTAGACCGCGCGGGAGTGACTACAATGAGCAGTTCTTC	CSARPRGSDYNEQFF
few	-	TRBJ2-7	TRBV4-2	TGTGCCAGCAGCCAAGGTGGGGGGACCTACGAGCAGTACTTC	CASSQGGGTYEQYF
-	-	TRBJ1-1	TRBV5-1	TGCGCCAGCAGCTCGATACCCCCTTCAGGAGAAGCTTTCTTT	CASSSIPPSGEAFF
few	TRBD1	TRBJ2-2	TRBV12-3/TRBV12-4	TGTGCCAGCAGCGACAGGGACGACACCGGGGAGCTGTTTTTT	CASSDRDDTGELFF
-	-	TRBJ2-3	TRBV6-1	TGTGCCAGCAGTCCAGCCAGAGGAGCAGATACGCAGTATTTT	CASSPARGADTQYF
-	TRBD2	TRBJ2-2	TRBV27	TGTGCCAGCAGTTTATTGGGGACTAGCGGGAGGGCCGGGGAGCTGTTTTTT	CASSLLGTSGRAGELFF
few	TRBD2	TRBJ2-5	TRBV5-1	TGCGCCAGCAGCTTGGTACCGGGGGGTCAAGAGACCCAGTACTTC	CASSLVPGGQETQYF
few	-	TRBJ2-3	TRBV20-1	TGCAGTGCTAGTCTCACGGCCACAGATACGCAGTATTTT	CSASLTATDTQYF
-	TRBD2	TRBJ2-1	TRBV3-1	TGTGCCAGCAGCCAAGTTGCGGCTAGCGGGAGTCTTTTCTTC	CASSQVAASGSLFF
few	-	TRBJ2-3	TRBV14	TGTGCCAGCAGCGCGACGAGGGCCACGCCAGATACGCAGTATTTT	CASSATRATPDTQYF
-	-	TRBJ2-3	TRBV20-1	TGCAGTGCTAGAGGTGATCGGCGCCCCGGGATAGAGGCGGATACGCAGTATTTT	CSARGDRRPGIEADTQYF
few	-	TRBJ2-1	TRBV18	TGTGCCAGCTCACCCCCCGGGAGCTCCTACAATGAGCAGTTCTTC	CASSPPGSSYNEQFF
-	-	TRBJ1-1	TRBV3-1	TGTGCCAGCAGCCAAGGATGGGGCAGGGCCAGCACTGAAGCTTTCTTT	CASSQGWGRASTEAFF
-	TRBD2	TRBJ2-2	TRBV24-1	TGTGCCACCAGTGATTTGCAGTGGTCTAGCGGGAGAAGAGACACCGGGGAGCTGTTTTTT	CATSDLQWSSGRRDTGELFF
-	-	TRBJ1-4	TRBV5-6	TGTGCCAGCAGCTCCCTGGCCAGGGACAATGAAAAACTGTTTTTT	CASSSLARDNEKLFF
-	-	TRBJ1-1	TRBV30	TGTGCCTCCCCGGCGGGTAAAGCTTTCTTT	CASPAGKAFF
-	-	TRBJ2-6	TRBV29-1	TGCAGCGTTGGCTTAGCTGGGGCCAACGTCCTGACTTTC	CSVGLAGANVLTF
many	-	TRBJ2-5	TRBV5-1	TGCGCCAGCAGCCTACTAAGCGAGACCCAGTACTTC	CASSLLSETQYF
-	TRBD1	TRBJ1-2	TRBV7-2	TGTGCCAGCAGCTTAGAGTGGACAGGGGGCGGAGGCTACACCTTC	CASSLEWTGGGGYTF
few	-	TRBJ1-2	TRBV20-1	TGCAGTGGGGGACTGCCCTTCTATGGCTACACCTTC	CSGGLPFYGYTF
once	TRBD2	TRBJ2-1	TRBV20-1	TGCAGTGCTAGAGATGCCGGACTAGCGGGAACTAATGAGCAGTTCTTC	CSARDAGLAGTNEQFF
-	-	TRBJ2-3	TRBV24-1	TGTGCCACCAGTCGCGGGACAGTAAGCACAGATACGCAGTATTTT	CATSRGTVSTDTQYF
-	-	TRBJ1-5	TRBV12-3/TRBV12-4	TGTGCCAGCAGTTTAACACAGAGAAATCAGCCCCAGCATTTT	CASSLTQRNQPQHF
-	-	TRBJ2-5	TRBV24-1	TGTGCCACCAGTGATCCAAAGGAAGGAGGAGAGACCCAGTACTTC	CATSDPKEGGETQYF
few	-	TRBJ2-2	TRBV10-2	TGCGCCAGTCATCCGGGACTCCGTACCGGGGAGCTGTTTTTT	CASHPGLRTGELFF
few	-	TRBJ2-1	TRBV18	TGTGCCAGCTCACCACCAGGGGGGGGAGACTCCTACAATGAGCAGTTCTTC	CASSPPGGGDSYNEQFF
-	-	TRBJ2-7	TRBV2	TGTGCCAGCAGTGAAGCGGATACTTCGGGGCAGTACTTC	CASSEADTSGQYF
-	-	TRBJ2-1	TRBV5-6	TGTGCCAGCAGCTTAAGCGTGGGTGAGCAGTTCTTC	CASSLSVGEQFF
-	-	TRBJ2-3	TRBV20-1	TGCAGTGCTAGAGTTTCCTTAGCGACAGATACGCAGTATTTT	CSARVSLATDTQYF
-	-	TRBJ2-3	TRBV20-1	TGCAGTGCGCGCCGGGCCAGCGCTAGCACAGATACGCAGTATTTT	CSARRASASTDTQYF
-	-	TRBJ2-3	TRBV15	TGTGCCACCAGCAGGTCGGACCAGAAGCCAGATACGCAGTATTTT	CATSRSDQKPDTQYF
few	-	TRBJ2-3	TRBV3-1	TGTGCCAGCAGCTCCCCTGGACTATCAGATACGCAGTATTTT	CASSSPGLSDTQYF
-	TRBD2	TRBJ2-1	TRBV20-1	TGCAGTGCTAGAGGAGTAGCGGGAGGTGGGGTCTCCTACAATGAGCAGTTCTTC	CSARGVAGGGVSYNEQFF
-	-	TRBJ1-1	TRBV29-1	TGCAGCGTTGTCAGACAGGCGATCATGAACACTGAAGCTTTCTTT	CSVVRQAIMNTEAFF
-	-	TRBJ1-2	TRBV5-5	TGTGCCAGCAGCTTCGACACCTATGGCTACACCTTC	CASSFDTYGYTF
many	-	TRBJ1-4	TRBV12-3/TRBV12-4	TGTGCCAGCAGTTCGTTGGGGGCGGCAAAACTGTTTTTT	CASSSLGAAKLFF
few	-	TRBJ2-3	TRBV4-2	TGTGCCAGCAGCCAAGTAGGGGACTCTTCGACAGATACGCAGTATTTT	CASSQVGDSSTDTQYF
-	-	TRBJ1-2	TRBV5-8	TGTGCCAGCAGTGTCGTCCCCTATGGCTACACCTTC	CASSVVPYGYTF
-	TRBD2	TRBJ2-1	TRBV5-6	TGTGCCAGCAGCGGGAGGGCCTTTGCTGAGCAGTTCTTC	CASSGRAFAEQFF
few	TRBD1	TRBJ1-4	TRBV7-2	TGTGCCAGCAGCACGGGACAGCCTAATGAAAAACTGTTTTTT	CASSTGQPNEKLFF
-	-	TRBJ2-2	TRBV25-1	TGTGCCAGCGGTCCCTTTGGGGAGGTAAACACCGGGGAGCTGTTTTTT	CASGPFGEVNTGELFF
-	TRBD1	TRBJ1-1	TRBV6-1	TGTGCCAGCAGTGAAGCGGGGGACAGGGGGACTGAAGCTTTCTTT	CASSEAGDRGTEAFF
-	TRBD1	TRBJ2-1	TRBV4-1	TGCGCCAGCAGCCAGCCGACAGGGTTCATGTACAATGAGCAGTTCTTC	CASSQPTGFMYNEQFF
-	-	TRBJ2-1	TRBV5-1	TGCGCCAGCAGCTTGAGTTTCGCGAGTTTAGTGCAGTTCTTC	CASSLSFASLVQFF
few	TRBD2	TRBJ2-1	TRBV7-2	TGTGCCAGCAGCCGGCGACTAGCGGGAGATGAGCAGTTCTTC	CASSRRLAGDEQFF
-	-	TRBJ1-1	TRBV5-1	TGCGCCAGCAGCCTAGGGCAGTATAACACTGAAGCTTTCTTT	CASSLGQYNTEAFF
few	-	TRBJ1-1	TRBV12-3/TRBV12-4	TGTGCCAGCAGCGAAGAAACAGGGTACACTGAAGCTTTCTTT	CASSEETGYTEAFF
-	TRBD2	TRBJ2-1	TRBV6-2/TRBV6-3	TGTGCCAGCAGATCAGGACTAGCCTTCAATGAGCAGTTCTTC	CASRSGLAFNEQFF
-	-	TRBJ1-3	TRBV7-9	TGTGCCAGCAGCGAAGCTGGGGTTCTTGGAAACACCATATATTTT	CASSEAGVLGNTIYF
-	TRBD1	TRBJ1-4	TRBV5-1	TGCGCCAGCAGCTTGGACGGGACAGGAAATGAAAAACTGTTTTTT	CASSLDGTGNEKLFF
-	-	TRBJ2-1	TRBV10-2	TGCGCCAGCAGTGAGGAGGGATACAATGAGCAGTTCTTC	CASSEEGYNEQFF
-	-	TRBJ1-1	TRBV19	TGTGCCAGTAGTATCGCCAGGTCTCGGACTGAAGCTTTCTTT	CASSIARSRTEAFF
-	-	TRBJ2-6	TRBV20-1	TGCAGTGCTAGTGATTCGAACTCTGGGGCCAACGTCCTGACTTTC	CSASDSNSGANVLTF
few	-	TRBJ1-5	TRBV7-2	TGTGCCAGCAGCTATGGGCGTAATCAGCCCCAGCATTTT	CASSYGRNQPQHF
few	-	TRBJ2-5	TRBV29-1	TGCAGCGTGGGCTGGCAAGAGACCCAGTACTTC	CSVGWQETQYF
few	-	TRBJ2-2	TRBV19	TGTGCCACCAAGTGGAGGGGAGGAACCGGGGAGCTGTTTTTT	CATKWRGGTGELFF
-	-	TRBJ2-1	TRBV2	TGTGCCAGCAGCGCTACTACCGGGGAGTTCTTC	CASSATTGEFF
few	TRBD1	TRBJ2-1	TRBV18	TGTGCCAGCTCAAGGGACAGGGGAAATCCGTTCTTC	CASSRDRGNPFF